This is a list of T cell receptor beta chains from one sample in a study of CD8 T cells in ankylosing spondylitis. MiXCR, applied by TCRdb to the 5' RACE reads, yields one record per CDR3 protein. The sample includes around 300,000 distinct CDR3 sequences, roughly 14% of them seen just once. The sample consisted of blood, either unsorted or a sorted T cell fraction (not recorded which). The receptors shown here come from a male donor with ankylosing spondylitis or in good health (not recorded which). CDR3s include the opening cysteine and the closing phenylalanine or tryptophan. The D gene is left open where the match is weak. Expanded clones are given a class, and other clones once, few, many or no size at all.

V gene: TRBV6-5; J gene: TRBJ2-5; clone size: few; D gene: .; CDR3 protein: CASSYSDRQGKTQYF; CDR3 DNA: TGTGCCAGCAGTTACTCAGACAGGCAGGGGAAGACCCAGTACTTC
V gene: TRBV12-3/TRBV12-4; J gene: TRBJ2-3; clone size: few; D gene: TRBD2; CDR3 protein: CASSQLAGGPGDTQYF; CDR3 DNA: TGTGCCAGCAGCCAACTAGCGGGAGGGCCCGGAGATACGCAGTATTTT
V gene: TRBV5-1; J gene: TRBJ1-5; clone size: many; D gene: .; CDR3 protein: CASSLSGQLNQPQHF; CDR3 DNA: TGCGCCAGCAGCTTGTCAGGACAGCTCAATCAGCCCCAGCATTTT
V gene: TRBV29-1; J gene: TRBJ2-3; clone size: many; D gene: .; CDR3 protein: CSVEVTGQGTQYF; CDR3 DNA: TGCAGCGTTGAAGTAACAGGGCAGGGTACGCAGTATTTT
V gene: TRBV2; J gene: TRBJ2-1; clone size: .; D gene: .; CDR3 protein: CASSEQGGEQFF; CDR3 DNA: TGTGCCAGCAGTGAACAGGGAGGTGAGCAGTTCTTC
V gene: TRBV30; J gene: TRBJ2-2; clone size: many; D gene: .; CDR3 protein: CAWGGSTAGELFF; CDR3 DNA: TGTGCCTGGGGGGGGAGTACCGCCGGGGAGCTGTTTTTT
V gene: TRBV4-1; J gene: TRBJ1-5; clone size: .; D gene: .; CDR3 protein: CASSQESGQPQHF; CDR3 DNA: TGCGCCAGCAGCCAAGAAAGCGGTCAGCCCCAGCATTTT
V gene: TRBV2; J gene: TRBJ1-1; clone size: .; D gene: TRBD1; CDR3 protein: CASSEQFGQGRTEAFF; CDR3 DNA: TGTGCCAGCAGTGAACAATTCGGACAGGGGAGGACTGAAGCTTTCTTT
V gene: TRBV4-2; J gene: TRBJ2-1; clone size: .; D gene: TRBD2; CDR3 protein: CASSQDAGLAGGYNEQFF; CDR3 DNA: TGTGCCAGCAGCCAAGATGCGGGACTAGCGGGGGGTTACAATGAGCAGTTCTTC
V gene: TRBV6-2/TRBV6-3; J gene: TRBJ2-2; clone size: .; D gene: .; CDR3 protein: CASSYGVPANTGELFF; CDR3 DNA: TGTGCCAGCAGTTACGGAGTACCGGCGAACACCGGGGAGCTGTTTTTT
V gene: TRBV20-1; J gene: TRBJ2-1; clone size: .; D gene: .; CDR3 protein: CSAKAALSYNEQFF; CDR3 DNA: TGCAGTGCGAAAGCGGCCCTCTCCTACAATGAGCAGTTCTTC
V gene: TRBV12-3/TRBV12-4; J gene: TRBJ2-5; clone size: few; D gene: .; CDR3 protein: CASSSKTGRETQYF; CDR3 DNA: TGTGCCAGCAGCTCCAAAACTGGGAGAGAGACCCAGTACTTC
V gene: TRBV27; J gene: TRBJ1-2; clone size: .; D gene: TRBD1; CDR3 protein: CASSSLGQIYGYTF; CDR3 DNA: TGTGCCAGCAGTTCCCTGGGACAGATCTATGGCTACACCTTC
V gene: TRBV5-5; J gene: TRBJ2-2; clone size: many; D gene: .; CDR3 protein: CASTLTGTITGELFF; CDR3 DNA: TGTGCCAGCACCCTAACAGGGACGATCACCGGGGAGCTGTTTTTT
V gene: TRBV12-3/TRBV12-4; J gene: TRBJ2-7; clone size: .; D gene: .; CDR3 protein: CASRRQEYYEQYF; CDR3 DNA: TGTGCCAGCAGGAGACAGGAATACTACGAGCAGTACTTC
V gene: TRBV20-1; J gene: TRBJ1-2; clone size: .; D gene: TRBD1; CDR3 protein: CSARRTGGFINGYTF; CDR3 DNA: TGCAGTGCTAGGAGGACAGGGGGCTTCATTAATGGCTACACCTTC
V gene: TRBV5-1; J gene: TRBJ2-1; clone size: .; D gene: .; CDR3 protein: CASSGLEGGEQFF; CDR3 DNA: TGCGCCAGCAGCGGCCTAGAGGGCGGTGAGCAGTTCTTC
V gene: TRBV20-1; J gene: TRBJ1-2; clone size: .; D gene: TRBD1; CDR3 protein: CSAKTGAALPGGYTF; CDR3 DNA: TGCAGTGCAAAAACAGGGGCCGCCTTGCCGGGTGGCTACACCTTC
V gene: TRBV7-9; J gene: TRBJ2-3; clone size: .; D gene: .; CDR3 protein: CASSLGLLAPTQYF; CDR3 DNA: TGTGCCAGCAGCTTAGGATTACTAGCCCCTACGCAGTATTTT
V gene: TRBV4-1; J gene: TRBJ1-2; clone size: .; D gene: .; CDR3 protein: CASSQAGFYGYTF; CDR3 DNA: TGCGCCAGCAGCCAGGCCGGTTTCTATGGCTACACCTTC
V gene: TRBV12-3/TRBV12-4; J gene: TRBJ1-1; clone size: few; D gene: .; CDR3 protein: CASSPMTAMNTEAFF; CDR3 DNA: TGTGCCAGCAGTCCTATGACAGCCATGAACACTGAAGCTTTCTTT
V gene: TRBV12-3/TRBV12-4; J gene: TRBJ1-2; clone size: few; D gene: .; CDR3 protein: CASSFKSFNYGYTF; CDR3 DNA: TGTGCCAGCAGTTTTAAAAGTTTTAACTATGGCTACACCTTC
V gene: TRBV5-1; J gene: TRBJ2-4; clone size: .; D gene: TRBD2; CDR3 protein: CASSLPGTSGGGNIQYF; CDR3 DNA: TGCGCCAGCAGCCTCCCCGGGACTAGCGGAGGAGGGAACATTCAGTACTTC
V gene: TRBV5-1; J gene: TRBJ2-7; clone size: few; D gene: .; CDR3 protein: CASSLPGTYEQYF; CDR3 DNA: TGCGCCAGCAGCCTTCCAGGGACCTACGAGCAGTACTTC
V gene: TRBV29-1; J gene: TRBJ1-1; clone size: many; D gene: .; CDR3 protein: CSVEDSMNTEAFF; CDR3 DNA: TGCAGCGTAGAGGACAGCATGAACACTGAAGCTTTCTTT
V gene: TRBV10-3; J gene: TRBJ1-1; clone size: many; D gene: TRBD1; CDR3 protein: CASAVTGDTEAFF; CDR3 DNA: TGTGCCAGCGCCGTGACAGGGGACACTGAAGCTTTCTTT
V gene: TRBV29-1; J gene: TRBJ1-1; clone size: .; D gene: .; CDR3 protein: CSVLLDRNTEAFF; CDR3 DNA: TGCAGCGTTCTCCTTGACAGGAACACTGAAGCTTTCTTT
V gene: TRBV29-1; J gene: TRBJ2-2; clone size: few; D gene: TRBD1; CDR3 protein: CSAGQGVSGELFF; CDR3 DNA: TGCAGCGCGGGACAGGGAGTGAGCGGGGAGCTGTTTTTT
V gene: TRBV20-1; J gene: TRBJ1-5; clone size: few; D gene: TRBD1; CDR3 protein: CSAVQGDRVDIQHF; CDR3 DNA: TGCAGTGCTGTCCAGGGGGACCGCGTAGATATCCAGCATTTT
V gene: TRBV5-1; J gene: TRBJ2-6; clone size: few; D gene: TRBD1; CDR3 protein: CASSSFTGGVAGANVLTF; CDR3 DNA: TGCGCCAGCAGCTCTTTCACAGGGGGCGTTGCTGGGGCCAACGTCCTGACTTTC
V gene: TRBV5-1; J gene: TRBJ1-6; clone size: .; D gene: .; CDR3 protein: CASSLSRQNNSPLHF; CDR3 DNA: TGCGCCAGCAGCTTGTCAAGGCAGAATAATTCACCCCTCCACTTT
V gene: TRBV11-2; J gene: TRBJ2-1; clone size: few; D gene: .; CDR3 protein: CASSSTGTRWFF; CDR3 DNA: TGTGCCAGCAGCTCAACCGGGACAAGGTGGTTCTTC
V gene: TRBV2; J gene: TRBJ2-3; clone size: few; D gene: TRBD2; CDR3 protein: CASHQVAGGSDTQYF; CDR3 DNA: TGTGCCAGCCACCAGGTAGCGGGAGGGTCAGATACGCAGTATTTT
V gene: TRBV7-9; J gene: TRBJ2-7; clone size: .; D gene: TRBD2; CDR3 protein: CASSLAGTTAYEQYF; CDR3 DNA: TGTGCCAGCAGCTTAGCCGGGACTACCGCCTACGAGCAGTACTTC
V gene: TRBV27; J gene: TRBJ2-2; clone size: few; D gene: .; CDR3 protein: CATKADNTGELFF; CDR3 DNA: TGTGCCACGAAGGCAGACAACACCGGGGAGCTGTTTTTT
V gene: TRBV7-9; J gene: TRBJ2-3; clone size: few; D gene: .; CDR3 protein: CASSLSGGRDTQYF; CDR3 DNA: TGTGCCAGCAGCTTAAGTGGGGGCCGGGATACGCAGTATTTT
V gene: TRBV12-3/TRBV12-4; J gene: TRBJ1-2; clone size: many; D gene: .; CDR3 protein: CASSLLGRGRNYGYTF; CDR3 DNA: TGTGCCAGCAGTTTACTGGGACGGGGGCGAAACTATGGCTACACCTTC
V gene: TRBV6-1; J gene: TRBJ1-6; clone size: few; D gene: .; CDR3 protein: CASSPPGSPNSPLHF; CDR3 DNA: TGTGCCAGCAGTCCTCCCGGCAGTCCAAATTCACCCCTCCACTTT
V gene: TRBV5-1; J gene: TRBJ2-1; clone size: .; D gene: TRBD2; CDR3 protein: CASSLSVAGSSYNEQFF; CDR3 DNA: TGCGCCAGCAGCTTGAGTGTAGCGGGGAGCTCCTACAATGAGCAGTTCTTC
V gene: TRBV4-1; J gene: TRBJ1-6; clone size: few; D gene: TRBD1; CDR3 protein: CASSRGQGTDNSPLHF; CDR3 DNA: TGCGCCAGCAGCCGGGGACAGGGAACGGATAATTCACCCCTCCACTTT
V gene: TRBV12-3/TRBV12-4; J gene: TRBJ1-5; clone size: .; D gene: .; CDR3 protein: CASSFSTGATNQPQHF; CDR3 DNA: TGTGCCAGCAGTTTTTCAACCGGGGCTACAAATCAGCCCCAGCATTTT
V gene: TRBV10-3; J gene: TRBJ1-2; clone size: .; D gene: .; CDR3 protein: CAIGPGAGTLYGYTF; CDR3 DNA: TGTGCCATCGGCCCCGGAGCTGGGACACTCTATGGCTACACCTTC
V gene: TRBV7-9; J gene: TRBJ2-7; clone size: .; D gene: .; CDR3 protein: CASSFRDFYEQYF; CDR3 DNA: TGTGCCAGCAGCTTCCGGGACTTCTACGAGCAGTACTTC
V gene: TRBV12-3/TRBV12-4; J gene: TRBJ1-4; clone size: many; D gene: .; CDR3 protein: CASSKGLINEKLFF; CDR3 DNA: TGTGCCAGCAGCAAAGGACTGATTAATGAAAAACTGTTTTTT
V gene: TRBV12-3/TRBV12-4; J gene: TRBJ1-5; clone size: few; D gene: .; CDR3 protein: CASSFAEGRVQPQHF; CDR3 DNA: TGTGCCAGCAGTTTTGCCGAGGGGCGAGTTCAGCCCCAGCATTTT
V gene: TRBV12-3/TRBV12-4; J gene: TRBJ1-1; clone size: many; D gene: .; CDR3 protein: CASSPFATGREAFF; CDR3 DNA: TGTGCCAGCAGTCCTTTTGCCACTGGGCGCGAGGCTTTCTTT
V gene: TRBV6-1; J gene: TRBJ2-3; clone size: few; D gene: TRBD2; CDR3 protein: CASLRGGTADTQYF; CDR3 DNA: TGTGCCAGCCTTCGGGGGGGCACGGCAGATACGCAGTATTTT
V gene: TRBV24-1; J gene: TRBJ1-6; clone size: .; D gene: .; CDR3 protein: CAPPTTYNSPLHF; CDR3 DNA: TGTGCCCCCCCCACCACCTATAATTCACCCCTCCACTTT
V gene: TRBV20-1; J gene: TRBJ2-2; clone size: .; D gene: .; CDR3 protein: CSARVRGGGTGELFF; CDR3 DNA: TGCAGTGCTAGAGTTAGGGGAGGGGGCACCGGGGAGCTGTTTTTT
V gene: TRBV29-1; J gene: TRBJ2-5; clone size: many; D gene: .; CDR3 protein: CSARPGLDQETQYF; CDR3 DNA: TGCAGCGCCCGGCCTGGACTGGACCAAGAGACCCAGTACTTC